The 24 T cell receptor beta chains below were found in one sample sequenced in a study of CD8+ T cells in alopecia areata. Extraction of RNA preceded its reverse transcription into cDNA, which served as the sequencing template. Clones were read by immunoSEQ multiplex PCR, and TCRdb kept only the in-frame ones, dropping some. The sample lists 150,000 or so clones, roughly 60% seen once, with 4.8% in the top ten. Sequences were obtained from CD4+ T cells sorted from blood. These receptors all stem from a human donor in good health.

V gene TRBV29-1 combines with J gene TRBJ2-3; 12 bases are a match to TRBD2. The V gene's germline CDR1 is SQVTM and CDR2 ANQGSEA. V lost 5 bases, J lost 5 bases, and 14 bases stayed unmatched. The CDR3 is 17 residues long. The CDR3 region is CSVRAPSTSGRKDTQYF. The CDR3 DNA reads as TGCAGCGTTCGTGCCCCCTCTACTAGCGGGAGGAAAGATACGCAGTATTTT.

The genes are TRBV25-1 and TRBJ2-1; D ambiguous. The CDR3 sequence is 14 residues long. Trimming left V 5 bases short and J 0 bases short, with 8 bases between. From germline, CDR1 is MGHDK and CDR2 SYGVNS. In DNA form, the CDR3 reads TGTGCCAGCAGTTTTTCCGGCTCCTACAATGAGCAGTTCTTC. Its protein product is CASSFSGSYNEQFF. Filled out from reference TRBV25-1 and TRBJ2-1, the complete variable domain reads EADIYQTPRYLVIGTGKKITLECSQTMGHDKMYWYQQDPGMELHLIHYSYGVNSTEKGDLSSESTVSRIRTEHFPLTLESARPSHTSQYLCASSFSGSYNEQFFGPGTRLTVL.

This clone was seen only a few times. The chain is built from TRBV18 and TRBJ1-1; D remains unclear. The CDR3 spans 14 residues. Germline CDR1 is KGHSH and CDR2 is LQKENI. V was cut by 2 bases and J by 1 base, with 8 bases left in between. The CDR3 loop reads CASSPISGNTEAFF. CDR3 in DNA: TGTGCCAGCTCACCAATATCGGGGAACACTGAAGCTTTCTTT.

The chain carries TRBV6-5 and TRBJ1-1; no definite D call. This CDR3 is 15 amino acids long. With 4 bases removed from V and 1 base from J, the gap between germline ends came to 13 bases. Germline CDR1 reads MNHEY; CDR2 reads SVGAGI. The DNA of the CDR3 is TGTGCCAGCAGTTCCCCGACCCTGGGGAACACTGAAGCTTTCTTT. This codes for CASSSPTLGNTEAFF.

This clone occurred a few times. The DNA for the CDR3 is TGCAGCGTCCCCGGGACGGCCAACACTGAAGCTTTCTTT. Amino acid sequence: CSVPGTANTEAFF. This chain links TRBV29-1 with TRBJ1-1; maybe TRBD1 (5 bases). Germline values: CDR1 SQVTM, CDR2 ANQGSEA. This CDR3 is built from 13 residues. V lost 6 bases, J lost 2 bases, and 13 bases lay in between.

The V and J genes are TRBV4-1 and TRBJ1-4, with TRBD1 identical over 7 bases. With V trimmed by 5 bases and J by 3 bases, 0 bases remained unmatched. Germline V CDR1 and CDR2: MGHRA, YSYEKL. The CDR3 is made up of 13 amino acids. The CDR3 sequence: CASSDRANEKLFF. For the CDR3, the DNA is TGCGCCAGCAGCGACAGGGCTAATGAAAAACTGTTTTTT.

J is TRBJ2-2 and V is TRBV5-4; D gene ambiguous. CDR1 and CDR2 from the germline V gene are SGHNT and YYREEE (reference sequence). Trimming left V 1 base short and J 2 bases short, with 9 bases between. This CDR3 is 15 amino acids long. The DNA for the CDR3 is TGTGCCAGCAGCTTGTTTACCGCAAACACCGGGGAGCTGTTTTTT. Its protein product is CASSLFTANTGELFF.

The chain carries TRBV6-6 and TRBJ2-3, with a possible D match to TRBD2 (6 bases). V was shortened by 2 bases and J by 5 bases, with 11 bases between the two germline ends. CDR3 length: 14 amino acids. Germline CDR1 MNHNY, CDR2 SVGAGI (reference sequence). The CDR3 DNA reads TGTGCCAGCAGTTACGACGGGAGTAAAGATACGCAGTATTTT. Translated, it gives CASSYDGSKDTQYF.

The genes are TRBV4-1 and TRBJ2-5; 10 bases agree with TRBD2. Trimming removed 2 bases from V and 5 bases from J; junction bases left unmatched: 14. Germline assignment: CDR1 MGHRA and CDR2 YSYEKL. There are 18 residues in the CDR3. CDR3: CASSQPPASGRLTETQYF. The CDR3, as DNA: TGCGCCAGCAGCCAACCCCCGGCTAGCGGGAGATTAACGGAGACCCAGTACTTC.

The V gene is TRBV4-1, the J gene TRBJ2-2; possible D gene TRBD2, 6 bases. The CDR3 extends over 15 amino acids. Trimming pared 3 bases from V and 4 bases from J, leaving 12 bases between. Looked up from germline, CDR1 is MGHRA and CDR2 is YSYEKL. The CDR3 region is CASSHLAGITGELFF. The CDR3 DNA follows: TGCGCCAGCAGCCACCTCGCGGGAATCACCGGGGAGCTGTTTTTT.

This clone appeared a few times. This rearrangement joins TRBV5-6 to TRBJ2-7; the D is unclear. Trimming took 3 bases from V and 0 from J, leaving 4 bases between them. The CDR3 is 12 residues long. Germline CDR1 is SGHDT and CDR2 is YYEEEE. The CDR3 nucleotides read TGTGCCAGCAGCTCCCACTCCTACGAGCAGTACTTC. Encoded protein: CASSSHSYEQYF.

The rearrangement uses TRBV29-1 and TRBJ2-7, with TRBD2 identical over 8 bases. Trimming cost V 6 bases and J 2 bases; bases outside gene matches: 3. The germline CDR1 and CDR2 sequences are SQVTM and ANQGSEA. The CDR3 has 12 amino acids. The CDR3 spells CSVRTSPYEQYF. As DNA, the CDR3 is TGCAGCGTCCGGACTAGCCCCTACGAGCAGTACTTC.

This clone has a handful of counts. The chain couples TRBV7-6 to TRBJ2-3, with 8 bases aligning to TRBD2. This CDR3 is built from 16 residues. In germline, CDR1 is SGHVS, CDR2 FNYEAQ. Germline trimming cut 2 bases from V and 3 bases from J; bases unmatched to any gene: 7. This CDR3 is CASSLTSGSGTDTQYF. The CDR3 nucleotides are TGTGCCAGCAGCTTAACGAGCGGGAGCGGAACAGATACGCAGTATTTT.

This chain links TRBV27 with TRBJ2-2; no clear D. The CDR3 runs to 12 residues. Germline CDR1 MNHEY, CDR2 SMNVEV (reference sequence). Deletions cut 3 bases from V and 7 bases from J, with 6 bases between. The CDR3 loop is CASSFAVGELFF. The CDR3 DNA reads TGTGCCAGCAGTTTCGCGGTCGGGGAGCTGTTTTTT.

The gene calls are TRBV27 and TRBJ2-6; TRBD2 matches at 7 bases. J gave up 3 bases and V 4 bases, and 3 bases lay outside the gene matches. Germline V lookup: CDR1 MNHEY, CDR2 SMNVEV (reference sequence). The CDR3 totals 15 residues. The CDR3 spells CASSWGGSGANVLTF. The CDR3 coding sequence is TGTGCCAGCAGTTGGGGGGGTAGTGGGGCCAACGTCCTGACTTTC.

This clone was picked up many times. The rearrangement links TRBV2 to TRBJ2-1; possibly TRBD2 for D (6 bases). Germline V gene sequence: CDR1 SNHLY, CDR2 FYNNEI. CDR3 size: 13 residues. V was shortened by 7 bases and J by 5 bases, with 12 bases between the two germline ends. CDR3 residues: CASILGRNNEQFF. The CDR3 bases are TGTGCCAGCATCCTAGGGAGGAACAATGAGCAGTTCTTC. The full variable domain, in which reference TRBV2 and TRBJ2-1 provide the parts outside the CDR3, is EPEVTQTPSHQVTQMGQEVILRCVPISNHLYFYWYRQILGQKVEFLVSFYNNEISEKSEIFDDQFSVERPDGSNFTLKIRSTKLEDSAMYFCASILGRNNEQFFGPGTRLTVL.

The rearrangement links TRBV30 to TRBJ2-4, with 12 positions matching TRBD2. The CDR3 extends over 14 amino acids. Germline lookup yields CDR1 GTSNPN and CDR2 SVGIG (reference sequence). The trim removed 0 bases at V and 8 bases at J, leaving 2 bases unmatched. The CDR3 loop is CAWSVLAGGDIQYF. CDR3 nucleotide sequence: TGTGCCTGGAGTGTACTAGCGGGAGGAGACATTCAGTACTTC. Complete variable domain (other parts from reference TRBV30 and TRBJ2-4): SQTIHQWPATLVQPVGSPLSLECTVEGTSNPNLYWYRQAAGRGLQLLFYSVGIGQISSEVPQNLSASRPQDRQFILSSKKLLLSDSGFYLCAWSVLAGGDIQYFGAGTRLSVL.

This clone has only a few counts. CDR3 coding DNA: TGTGCCAGCAGTTACGACGGGGCCACCGGGGAGCTGTTTTTT. It yields the protein CASSYDGATGELFF. The chain uses TRBV6-5 and TRBJ2-2; D might be TRBD1 or TRBD2, each matching 5 bases. V lost 2 bases and J lost 4, with 8 bases in between. CDR3 length equals 14 residues. Germline V gene data show CDR1 as MNHEY and CDR2 as SVGAGI.

The table lists this clone with a count of one. The CDR3 DNA reads TGCAGCGTTGCTCGCGGGAGCCGCGACGAGCAGTACTTC. Its protein is CSVARGSRDEQYF. This sequence joins TRBV29-1 and TRBJ2-7, with 7 bases aligning to TRBD2. V dropped 4 bases and J dropped 5; count of bases not matched to a gene: 8. Germline lookup yields CDR1 SQVTM and CDR2 ANQGSEA. CDR3 length: 13 amino acids.

This clone turned up a few times. The chain couples TRBV30 to TRBJ2-3; D is ambiguous. V lost 3 bases and J 4 bases, leaving 5 bases between the germline ends. CDR3 size: 11 residues. Per the germline V gene, CDR1 is GTSNPN and CDR2 is SVGIG (reference sequence). The CDR3 region has the DNA TGTGCCTGGAGGAGATCAGATACGCAGTATTTT. Translated, it gives CAWRRSDTQYF.

The J gene is TRBJ2-7, the V gene TRBV19; no clear D. This CDR3 comprises 14 residues. Germline loops: CDR1 LNHDA, CDR2 SQIVND (reference sequence). Trimming removed 2 bases at V and 2 bases at J, with 10 bases between. The CDR3 DNA reads TGTGCCAGTAGTATAAGGCCGGCGACCTACGAGCAGTACTTC. Its translation: CASSIRPATYEQYF.

This clone occurred a few times. The chain carries TRBV9 and TRBJ2-5; D uncertain. CDR1 is SGDLS and CDR2 is YYNGEE in the germline V gene. The length of the CDR3 is 12 residues. V was pared by 0 bases and J by 3 bases, with 3 bases between. The CDR3 region is CASSVAEETQYF. In nucleotides, the CDR3 is TGTGCCAGCAGCGTAGCTGAAGAGACCCAGTACTTC.

This rearrangement joins TRBV7-9 to TRBJ2-1; possible D gene TRBD1, 6 bases. V was shortened by 2 bases and J by 6 bases, with 14 bases between the two germline ends. The length of the CDR3 is 15 residues. CDR1 is SEHNR and CDR2 is FQNEAQ in the germline V gene (reference sequence). CDR3 residues: CASSLLQGRSNEQFF. The CDR3 DNA reads TGTGCCAGCAGCTTACTCCAGGGGAGAAGCAATGAGCAGTTCTTC. Looking up the rest from reference TRBV7-9 and TRBJ2-1 gives the full variable domain: DTGVSQNPRHKITKRGQNVTFRCDPISEHNRLYWYRQTLGQGPEFLTYFQNEAQLEKSRLLSDRFSAERPKGSFSTLEIQRTEQGDSAMYLCASSLLQGRSNEQFFGPGTRLTVL.

The CDR3 DNA is TGCGCCAGCAGCCAAGTTCATGGCAGTTGGAATGTAGGTGAGCAGTTCTTC. Its translation: CASSQVHGSWNVGEQFF. The rearrangement uses TRBV4-1 and TRBJ2-1; D gene uncertain. Germline loops: CDR1 MGHRA, CDR2 YSYEKL. V gave up 1 base and J gave up 9 bases, with 22 bases separating them. CDR3 length: 17 amino acids.